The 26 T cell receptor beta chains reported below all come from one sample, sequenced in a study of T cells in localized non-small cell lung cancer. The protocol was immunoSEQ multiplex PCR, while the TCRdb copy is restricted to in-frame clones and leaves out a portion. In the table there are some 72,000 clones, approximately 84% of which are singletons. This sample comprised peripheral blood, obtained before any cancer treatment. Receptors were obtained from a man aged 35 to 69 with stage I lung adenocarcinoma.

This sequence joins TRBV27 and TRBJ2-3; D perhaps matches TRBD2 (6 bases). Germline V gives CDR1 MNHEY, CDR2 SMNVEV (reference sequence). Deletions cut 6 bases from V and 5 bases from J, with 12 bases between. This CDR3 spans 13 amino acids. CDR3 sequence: CASSPPGGDTQYF. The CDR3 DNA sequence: TGTGCCAGCAGCCCCCCCGGGGGAGATACGCAGTATTTT.

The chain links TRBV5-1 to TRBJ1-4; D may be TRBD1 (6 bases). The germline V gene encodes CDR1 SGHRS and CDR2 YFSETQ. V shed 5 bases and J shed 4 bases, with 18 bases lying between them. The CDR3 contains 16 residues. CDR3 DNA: TGCGCCAGCAGGGCTACAGGGCCGGGGCTTAATGAAAAACTGTTTTTT. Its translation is CASRATGPGLNEKLFF.

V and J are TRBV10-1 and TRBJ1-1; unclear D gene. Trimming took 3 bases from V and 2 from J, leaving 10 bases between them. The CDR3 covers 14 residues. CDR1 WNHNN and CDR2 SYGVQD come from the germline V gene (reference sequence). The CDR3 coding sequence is TGCGCCAGCAGTGATCCGGGATTAAACACTGAAGCTTTCTTT. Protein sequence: CASSDPGLNTEAFF.

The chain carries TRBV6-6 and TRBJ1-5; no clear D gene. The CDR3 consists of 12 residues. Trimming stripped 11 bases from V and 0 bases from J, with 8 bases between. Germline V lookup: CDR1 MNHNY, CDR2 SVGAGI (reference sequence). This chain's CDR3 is CASGFSNQPQHF. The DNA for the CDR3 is TGTGCCTCTGGTTTTAGCAATCAGCCCCAGCATTTT.

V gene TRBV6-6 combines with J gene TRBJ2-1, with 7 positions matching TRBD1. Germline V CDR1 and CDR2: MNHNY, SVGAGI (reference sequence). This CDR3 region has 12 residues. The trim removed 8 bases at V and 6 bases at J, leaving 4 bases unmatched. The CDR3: CASGHRGNEQFF. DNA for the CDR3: TGTGCCAGCGGCCACAGGGGCAATGAGCAGTTCTTC.

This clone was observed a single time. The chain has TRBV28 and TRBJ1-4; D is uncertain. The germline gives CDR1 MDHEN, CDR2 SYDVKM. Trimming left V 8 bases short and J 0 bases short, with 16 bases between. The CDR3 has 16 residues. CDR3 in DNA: TGTGCCAGCCGCCGACAACTCTTGGCAACTAATGAAAAACTGTTTTTT. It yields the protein CASRRQLLATNEKLFF.

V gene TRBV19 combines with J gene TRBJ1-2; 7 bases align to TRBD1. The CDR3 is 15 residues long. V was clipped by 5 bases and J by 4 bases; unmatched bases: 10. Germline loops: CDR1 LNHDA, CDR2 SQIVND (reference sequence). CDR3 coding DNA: TGTGCCAGTAGTCCAATCTCAACAGGGGCCTATGGCTACACCTTC. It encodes CASSPISTGAYGYTF.

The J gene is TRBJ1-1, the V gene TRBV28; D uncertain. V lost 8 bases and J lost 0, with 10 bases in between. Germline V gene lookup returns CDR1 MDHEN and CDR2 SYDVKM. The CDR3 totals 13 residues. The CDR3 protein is CASPSPMNTEAFF. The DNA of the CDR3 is TGTGCCAGCCCCTCTCCTATGAACACTGAAGCTTTCTTT.

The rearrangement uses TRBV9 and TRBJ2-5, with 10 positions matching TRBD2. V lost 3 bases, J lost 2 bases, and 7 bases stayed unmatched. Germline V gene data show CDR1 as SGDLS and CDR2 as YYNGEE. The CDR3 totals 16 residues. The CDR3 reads CASSALSSGGQETQYF. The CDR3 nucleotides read TGTGCCAGCAGCGCCCTCTCTAGCGGGGGTCAAGAGACCCAGTACTTC.

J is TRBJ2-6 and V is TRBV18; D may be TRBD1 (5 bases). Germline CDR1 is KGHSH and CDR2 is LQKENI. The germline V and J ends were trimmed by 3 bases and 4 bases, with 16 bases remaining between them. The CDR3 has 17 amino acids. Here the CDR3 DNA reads TGTGCCAGCTCACCGCAAATTCCAGGGCGGGGGGCCAACGTCCTGACTTTC. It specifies CASSPQIPGRGANVLTF.

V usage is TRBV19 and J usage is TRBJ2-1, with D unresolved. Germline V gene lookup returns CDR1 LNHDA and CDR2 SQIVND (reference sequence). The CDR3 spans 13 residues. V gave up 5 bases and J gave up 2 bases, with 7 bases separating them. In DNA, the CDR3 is TGTGCCAGTAGTCTCGTAGCCTACAATGAGCAGTTCTTC. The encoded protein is CASSLVAYNEQFF.

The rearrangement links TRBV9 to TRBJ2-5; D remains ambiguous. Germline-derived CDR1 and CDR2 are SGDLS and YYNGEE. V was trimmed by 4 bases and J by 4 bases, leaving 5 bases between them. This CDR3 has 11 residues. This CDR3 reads CASSPGETQYF. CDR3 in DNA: TGTGCCAGCAGCCCCGGAGAGACCCAGTACTTC.

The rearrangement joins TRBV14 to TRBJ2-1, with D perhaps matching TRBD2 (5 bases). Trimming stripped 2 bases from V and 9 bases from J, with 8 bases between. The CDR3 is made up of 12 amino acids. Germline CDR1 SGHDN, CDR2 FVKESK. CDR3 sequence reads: CASSQIGVEQFF. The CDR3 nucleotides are TGTGCCAGCAGCCAAATCGGGGTTGAGCAGTTCTTC.

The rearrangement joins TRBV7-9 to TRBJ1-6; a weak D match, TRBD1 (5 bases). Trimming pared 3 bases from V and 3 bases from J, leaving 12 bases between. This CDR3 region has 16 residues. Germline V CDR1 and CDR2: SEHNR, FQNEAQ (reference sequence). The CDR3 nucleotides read TGTGCCAGCAGCTTGGCGCCCAGGGACTATAATTCACCCCTCCACTTT. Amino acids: CASSLAPRDYNSPLHF. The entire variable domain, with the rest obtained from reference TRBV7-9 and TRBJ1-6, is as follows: DTGVSQNPRHKITKRGQNVTFRCDPISEHNRLYWYRQTLGQGPEFLTYFQNEAQLEKSRLLSDRFSAERPKGSFSTLEIQRTEQGDSAMYLCASSLAPRDYNSPLHFGNGTRLTVT.

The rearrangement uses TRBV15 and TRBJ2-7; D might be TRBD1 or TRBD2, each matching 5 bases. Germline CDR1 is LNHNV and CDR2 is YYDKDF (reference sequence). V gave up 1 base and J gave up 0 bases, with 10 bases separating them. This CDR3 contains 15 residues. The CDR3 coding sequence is TGTGCCACCAGCAGAGCCGGGACGGTCTCCTACGAGCAGTACTTC. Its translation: CATSRAGTVSYEQYF.

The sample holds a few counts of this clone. CDR3 in amino acids: CASRRGGRASLEQYF. The CDR3 region has the DNA TGTGCCAGCCGACGGGGAGGGAGGGCCTCTCTAGAGCAGTACTTC. The rearrangement joins TRBV6-5 to TRBJ2-7; the match to TRBD2 covers 7 bases. This CDR3 contains 15 residues. Germline V gene lookup returns CDR1 MNHEY and CDR2 SVGAGI. V trimming: 8 bases; J trimming: 7 bases; junction bases outside the gene matches: 17.

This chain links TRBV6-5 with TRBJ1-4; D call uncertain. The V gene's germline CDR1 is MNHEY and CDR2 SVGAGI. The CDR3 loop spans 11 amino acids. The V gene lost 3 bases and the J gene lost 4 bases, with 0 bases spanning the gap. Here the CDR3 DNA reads TGTGCCAGCAGTTATAATGAAAAACTGTTTTTT. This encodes CASSYNEKLFF.

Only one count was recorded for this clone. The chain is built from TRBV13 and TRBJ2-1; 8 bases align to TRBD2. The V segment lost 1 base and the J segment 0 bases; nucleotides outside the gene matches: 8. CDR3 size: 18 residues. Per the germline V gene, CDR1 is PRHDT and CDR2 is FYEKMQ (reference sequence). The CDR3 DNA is TGTGCCAGCAGCTTAGTCCTGAGGAGCGGGGGCTCCTACAATGAGCAGTTCTTC. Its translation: CASSLVLRSGGSYNEQFF.

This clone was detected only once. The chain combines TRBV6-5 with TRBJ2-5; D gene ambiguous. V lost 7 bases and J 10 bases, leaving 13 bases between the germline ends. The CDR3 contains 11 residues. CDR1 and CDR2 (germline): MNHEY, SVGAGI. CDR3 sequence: CASTHGAIQYF. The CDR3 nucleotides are TGTGCCAGCACCCACGGAGCGATCCAGTACTTC.

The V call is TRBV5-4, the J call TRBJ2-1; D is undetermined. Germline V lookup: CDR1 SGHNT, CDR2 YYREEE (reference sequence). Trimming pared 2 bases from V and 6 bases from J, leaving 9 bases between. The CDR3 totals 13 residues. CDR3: CASSFSPINEQFF. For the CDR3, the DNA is TGTGCCAGCAGCTTTAGCCCCATCAATGAGCAGTTCTTC. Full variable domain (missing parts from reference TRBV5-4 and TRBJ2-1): ETGVTQSPTHLIKTRGQQVTLRCSSQSGHNTVSWYQQALGQGPQFIFQYYREEENGRGNFPPRFSGLQFPNYSSELNVNALELDDSALYLCASSFSPINEQFFGPGTRLTVL.

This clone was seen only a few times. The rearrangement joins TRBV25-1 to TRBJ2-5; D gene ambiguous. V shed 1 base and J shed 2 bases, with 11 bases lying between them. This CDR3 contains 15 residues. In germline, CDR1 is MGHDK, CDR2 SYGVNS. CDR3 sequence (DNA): TGTGCCAGCAGTGAATTCGGACCGACGCAAGAGACCCAGTACTTC. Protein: CASSEFGPTQETQYF.

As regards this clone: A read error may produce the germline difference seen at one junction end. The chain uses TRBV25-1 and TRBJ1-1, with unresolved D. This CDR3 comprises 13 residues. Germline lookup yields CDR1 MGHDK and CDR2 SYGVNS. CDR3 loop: CASTLGTNSEAFF. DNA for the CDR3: TGTGCCAGCACTTTGGGTACCAACAGTGAAGCTTTCTTT.

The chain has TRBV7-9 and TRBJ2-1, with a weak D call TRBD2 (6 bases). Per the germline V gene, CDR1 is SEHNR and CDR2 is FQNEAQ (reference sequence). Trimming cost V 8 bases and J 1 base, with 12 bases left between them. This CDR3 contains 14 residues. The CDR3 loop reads CASAWRESYNEQFF. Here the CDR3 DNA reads TGTGCCAGCGCTTGGAGGGAATCCTACAATGAGCAGTTCTTC.

The CDR3 spells CASSTNGVEQYF. CDR3 nucleotide sequence: TGTGCCAGCAGTACCAATGGGGTCGAGCAGTACTTC. The V gene is TRBV28, the J gene TRBJ2-7, with D unclear. V was trimmed by 5 bases and J by 6 bases, leaving 11 bases between them. In germline, CDR1 is MDHEN, CDR2 SYDVKM. The CDR3 spans 12 residues.

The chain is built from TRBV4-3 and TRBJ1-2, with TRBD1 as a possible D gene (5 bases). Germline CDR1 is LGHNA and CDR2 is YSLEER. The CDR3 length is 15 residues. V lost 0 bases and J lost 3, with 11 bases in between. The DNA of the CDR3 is TGCGCCAGCAGCCAAGATTTCACAGGCCACTATGGCTACACCTTC. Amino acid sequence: CASSQDFTGHYGYTF.

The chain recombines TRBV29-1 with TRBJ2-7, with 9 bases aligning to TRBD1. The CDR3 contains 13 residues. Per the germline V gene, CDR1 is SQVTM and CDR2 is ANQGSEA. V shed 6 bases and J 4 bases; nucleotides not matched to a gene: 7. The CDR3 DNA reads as TGCAGCGTAGCCGGGACAGGGTTTTACGAGCAGTACTTC. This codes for CSVAGTGFYEQYF.